A single sample gave rise to the 20 T cell receptor beta chains below, sequenced in a study of OX40 agonist ivuxolimab in advanced cancers. Data came from immunoSEQ multiplex PCR; TCRdb stores just in-frame clones and leaves some out. This table holds approximately 18,000 clones, roughly 73% found once. This specimen consisted of CD4+ or CD8+ T cells sorted from blood, obtained in a trial of the OX40 agonist ivuxolimab. The source of these receptors is an adult with an advanced solid tumor such as melanoma, head and neck, liver or kidney cancer.

The chain employs TRBV9 and TRBJ2-1; 9 bases match TRBD2. Germline V gene sequence: CDR1 SGDLS, CDR2 YYNGEE. V gave up 0 bases and J gave up 7 bases; unmatched junction bases: 20. The CDR3 is 20 residues long. Here the CDR3 reads CASSVGSGLAGQNASNEQFF. DNA for the CDR3: TGTGCCAGCAGCGTAGGAAGCGGGCTAGCGGGACAAAACGCTTCTAATGAGCAGTTCTTC.

The V call is TRBV4-3, the J call TRBJ2-7; D gene unclear. V was cut by 4 bases and J by 4 bases, with 17 bases left in between. Germline CDR1 reads LGHNA; CDR2 reads YSLEER. The CDR3 spans 15 residues. The CDR3 protein is CASSPSITLSYEQYF. In DNA form, the CDR3 reads TGCGCCAGCAGCCCGTCAATTACCCTTAGTTACGAGCAGTACTTC.

The CDR3 DNA reads TGTGCCAGCAGCCCCTCTTTTGGGGGTGCCTACAATGAGCAGTTCTTC. It translates to CASSPSFGGAYNEQFF. The gene calls are TRBV11-3 and TRBJ2-1; either TRBD1 or TRBD2 may supply D (5 bases each). This CDR3 is 16 amino acids long. V was clipped by 5 bases and J by 2 bases, with 16 bases between them. Germline V lookup: CDR1 SGHNT, CDR2 YENEEA.

The chain joins TRBV19 to TRBJ2-1; 7 bases fit TRBD2. With V trimmed by 5 bases and J by 3 bases, 7 bases remained unmatched. This CDR3 contains 15 residues. Per the germline V gene, CDR1 is LNHDA and CDR2 is SQIVND (reference sequence). The CDR3 loop reads CASSPRGGSYNEQFF. For the CDR3, the DNA is TGTGCCAGTAGTCCTCGGGGAGGGAGCTACAATGAGCAGTTCTTC.

This clone was seen a single time. The chain links TRBV28 to TRBJ2-3, with D tentatively TRBD2 (6 bases). CDR1 MDHEN and CDR2 SYDVKM come from the germline V gene. CDR3 size: 16 residues. Trimming removed 2 bases from V and 1 base from J, with 13 bases in between. CDR3 sequence reads: CASSLTEASGTDTQYF. The CDR3, as DNA: TGTGCCAGCAGTTTAACTGAGGCTAGCGGCACAGATACGCAGTATTTT.

The chain has TRBV29-1 and TRBJ2-6; D gene uncertain. The CDR3 is made up of 12 amino acids. Between the trimmed V and J ends, which lost 5 bases and 0 bases, there was a span of 2 bases. Germline lookup yields CDR1 SQVTM and CDR2 ANQGSEA. The CDR3 is CSVSSGANVLTF. The CDR3, as DNA: TGCAGCGTTAGCTCTGGGGCCAACGTCCTGACTTTC.

V usage is TRBV5-6 and J usage is TRBJ2-1; 9 bases fit TRBD1. Trimming cost V 4 bases and J 6 bases; bases outside gene matches: 5. The germline V gene has CDR1 SGHDT and CDR2 YYEEEE. The CDR3 runs to 14 residues. CDR3 region: CASSPGTGLNEQFF. Written as DNA, the CDR3 is TGTGCCAGCAGCCCCGGGACAGGGCTCAATGAGCAGTTCTTC.

The chain is built from TRBV4-1 and TRBJ2-7, with TRBD2 matching over 9 bases. Germline V gene lookup returns CDR1 MGHRA and CDR2 YSYEKL. V lost 2 bases to trimming and J lost 0 bases; unmatched junction nucleotides: 11. The CDR3 totals 18 residues. The CDR3 bases are TGCGCCAGCAGCCAACGAGAGGCGGGAGGGGGAAGCTCCTACGAGCAGTACTTC. Its protein is CASSQREAGGGSSYEQYF.

In its sample, this clone was seen a few times. The genes are TRBV7-8 and TRBJ2-1; D uncertain. The length of the CDR3 is 15 residues. Per the germline V gene, CDR1 is SGHVS and CDR2 is FQNEAQ. The V gene lost 2 bases and the J gene lost 0 bases, with 8 bases spanning the gap. The CDR3 region is CASSLLESSYNEQFF. The CDR3 DNA reads TGTGCCAGCAGCTTATTAGAAAGCTCCTACAATGAGCAGTTCTTC.

This chain uses TRBV5-1 with TRBJ1-1; tentative D call: TRBD1 (6 bases). The CDR3 extends over 17 amino acids. Germline V gene data show CDR1 as SGHRS and CDR2 as YFSETQ. Trimming removed 1 base at V and 0 bases at J, with 16 bases between. CDR3 nucleotides: TGCGCCAGCAGCTTGACCCTTACAGGGTCCATGAACACTGAAGCTTTCTTT. Translating it yields CASSLTLTGSMNTEAFF.

The chain employs TRBV7-8 and TRBJ2-7; maybe TRBD2 (5 bases). The CDR3 covers 13 residues. The germline V and J ends were trimmed by 1 base and 4 bases, with 8 bases remaining between them. The germline V gene encodes CDR1 SGHVS and CDR2 FQNEAQ. This CDR3 is CASSLDPGYEQYF. The CDR3 nucleotides are TGTGCCAGCAGCTTAGATCCGGGGTACGAGCAGTACTTC.

This rearrangement joins TRBV23-1 to TRBJ2-3; the match to TRBD2 covers 8 bases. TRBV23-1 is classed as an ORF, of uncertain function. V lost 8 bases, J lost 9 bases, and 4 bases stayed unmatched. CDR3 length: 11 residues. The CDR3 spells CASLSGNTQYF. The CDR3 bases are TGCGCCAGCCTTAGCGGGAACACGCAGTATTTT.

The CDR3 nucleotides are TGTGCCAGCAGTTTACACAGGGGGAGCAATCAGCCCCAGCATTTT. Protein: CASSLHRGSNQPQHF. The chain carries TRBV28 and TRBJ1-5, with TRBD1 identical over 8 bases. The CDR3 loop spans 15 amino acids. The germline gives CDR1 MDHEN, CDR2 SYDVKM. Unmatched junction bases numbered 1, after V lost 2 bases and J lost 1 base.

The rearrangement uses TRBV7-2 and TRBJ1-5, with a weak D call TRBD1 (6 bases). Germline CDR1 and CDR2: SGHTA and FQGNSA. V dropped 5 bases and J dropped 6 bases, with 17 bases sitting between them. The length of the CDR3 is 15 residues. The CDR3 DNA follows: TGTGCCAGCAGCCAAGGGGGGGGCGCGGGTCAGCCCCAGCATTTT. It codes for CASSQGGGAGQPQHF.

This chain uses TRBV28 with TRBJ1-1; D is unclear. Germline V gene data show CDR1 as MDHEN and CDR2 as SYDVKM. CDR3 length: 14 residues. Deletions cut 1 base from V and 2 bases from J, with 8 bases between. The CDR3 bases are TGTGCCAGCAGTTTATTCGGGGATAACACTGAAGCTTTCTTT. As protein: CASSLFGDNTEAFF.

By sample fraction, this clone is medium-sized. The chain joins TRBV6-5 to TRBJ2-3; 8 nucleotides line up with TRBD2. The germline V gene encodes CDR1 MNHEY and CDR2 SVGAGI. This CDR3 has 16 residues. V was pared by 2 bases and J by 7 bases, with 11 bases of the junction left unmatched. The CDR3, as DNA: TGTGCCAGCAGTTACCGTACGGGACTAGGCCCTAATACGCAGTATTTT. It is translated as CASSYRTGLGPNTQYF.

This clone was observed a few times. V usage is TRBV27 and J usage is TRBJ2-1; D is unclear. V was pared by 7 bases and J by 4 bases, with 17 bases between. The CDR3 is 15 amino acids. Germline assignment: CDR1 MNHEY and CDR2 SMNVEV (reference sequence). The CDR3 reads CASTEEGPSYNEQFF. CDR3 DNA sequence: TGTGCCAGCACCGAAGAAGGGCCCTCTTACAATGAGCAGTTCTTC.

The chain links TRBV6-1 to TRBJ2-7; D may be TRBD2 (5 bases). The CDR3 extends over 13 amino acids. Trimming removed 5 bases at V and 2 bases at J, with 10 bases between. The germline CDR1 and CDR2 sequences are MNHNS and SASEGT. This chain's CDR3 is CASSLAYPYEQYF. The CDR3, as DNA: TGTGCCAGCAGTTTAGCGTACCCCTACGAGCAGTACTTC.

This clone has a handful of counts. The rearrangement uses TRBV29-1 and TRBJ2-2, with D unresolved. The germline V gene encodes CDR1 SQVTM and CDR2 ANQGSEA. The CDR3 has 11 residues. V shed 5 bases and J shed 5 bases, with 6 bases lying between them. CDR3: CSVLVTGELFF. DNA of the CDR3: TGCAGCGTTCTGGTTACCGGGGAGCTGTTTTTT.

The chain combines TRBV7-9 with TRBJ1-5, with TRBD1 matching 7 bases. Per the germline V gene, CDR1 is SEHNR and CDR2 is FQNEAQ (reference sequence). There are 16 residues in the CDR3. With V trimmed by 5 bases and J by 2 bases, 9 bases remained unmatched. The CDR3 bases are TGTGCCAGCAGCCCCCAGGCCGGGACAGGCAATCAGCCCCAGCATTTT. As protein: CASSPQAGTGNQPQHF.